Only a few counts were recorded for the clone carrying this T cell receptor beta chain. Antigen unknown. Reverse transcription of all isolated RNA meant that expressed TCRB transcripts were sequenced. The method was immunoSEQ multiplex PCR; TCRdb's version includes in-frame clones alone and lacks a portion of them. The repertoire holds under 200,000 clones, with about 8.1% as singletons. The authors sorted CD4+ naive, central memory, regulatory and stem cell-like memory cells via CD45RO/CCR7/CD25/CD127/CD95/CD27. This entry belongs to a study of beta chain features in type 1 diabetes. For the study at large: On cell yields, gender and age, patients and healthy donors were similar. All samples together contributed around 100,000,000 sorted cells for examination.

Study-level results: Overrepresentation of cells with high TCR expression could result from cDNA sequencing.

In germline, CDR1 is LNHDA, CDR2 SQIVND (reference sequence). V lost 6 bases and J lost 0; bases outside the gene matches: 4. The CDR3 is 14 residues long. This receptor was obtained from a man between 18 and 29 years old in good health. This rearrangement joins TRBV19 to TRBJ1-1; 7 bases map to TRBD1. Sequencing used central memory CD4+ T cells from blood. The CDR3 loop reads CASRRQGLNTEAFF. CDR3 nucleotide sequence: TGTGCCAGTAGGCGACAGGGTTTGAACACTGAAGCTTTCTTT. Complete variable domain (other parts from reference TRBV19 and TRBJ1-1): DGGITQSPKYLFRKEGQNVTLSCEQNLNHDAMYWYRQDPGQGLRLIYYSQIVNDFQKGDIAEGYSVSREKKESFPLTVTSAQKNPTAFYLCASRRQGLNTEAFFGQGTRLTVV.